This T cell receptor beta chain stems from a study of Graves' ophthalmopathy and Graves' hyperthyroidism. General study findings and limits: Blood shared most expanded thyroid clonotypes above 0.001 frequency.

TCR beta CDR3 amplification used RNA transcripts. RT-PCR with HTBI primers came first, then second-round multiplex PCR. TCRdb called the multiplex PCR reads again in MiXCR, with one record for every CDR3 protein. The data show 650,000 to 900,000 distinct CDR3 sequences, with 35% to 50% seen just once and approximately 46% held by the top ten. This CDR3 spans 11 amino acids. Looked up from germline, CDR1 is ENHRY and CDR2 is SYGVKD. This clonotype appeared a few times. Its matching antigen is unknown. Germline is not matched at one junction end, which may reflect a read error. Among the exclusions were patients with other autoimmune diseases, uncontrolled infections, pregnancy or lactation. Clinical symptoms, serum thyroxine, TRAb, thyroid ultrasound and orbital computed tomography determined diagnosis.

The sequencing input was peripheral blood. The TCR sequence derives from an adult man with Graves' ophthalmopathy. The chain carries TRBV10-3 and TRBJ2-7, with D perhaps TRBD2 (6 bases). The CDR3 loop reads CASSFGASETF. For the CDR3, the DNA is TGTGCCAGCAGTTTTGGGGCTAGCGAGACCTTC.